Detailed here is one TCR beta chain. Its antigen is still unknown. CDR3 length: 16 residues. Germline CDR1 is ENHRY and CDR2 is SYGVKD. Losses at the gene ends were 5 bases for V and 5 bases for J; bases not matched to a gene: 7. MiXCR was run by TCRdb on the RACE reads, yielding one entry per CDR3 protein. The data contain some 91,000 distinct CDR3 sequences, 25% to 30% of them singletons. This record comes from a study of human T cells and chemical hapten exposure. Study-level points and caveats: Expanded TCRs grouped into significantly more large CDR3 similarity clusters than controls produced.

As for time point: patch test 3, about 24 weeks after DPC sensitization. Treatment given: therapeutic diphenylcyclopropenone sensitization with weekly scalp DPC. The V call is TRBV10-3, the J call TRBJ2-5; 14 bases line up with TRBD2. This material consisted of whole blood, taken in connection with sensitization to the hapten diphenylcyclopropenone (DPC). This TCR was recovered from a man between 35 and 55 years old with alopecia areata. Some clones in this sample may be carry-over from other donors' samples. The CDR3 DNA is TGTGCCATCAGTACGGGACTAGCGGGAGACGGGGAGACCCAGTACTTC. Encoded protein: CAISTGLAGDGETQYF.